The clone carrying this TCR beta chain showed up just a few times. Its antigen is currently unknown. The sample originates from a study of T cells in Graves' hyperthyroidism and ophthalmopathy. RNA transcripts yielded amplified TCR beta CDR3 regions. With the HTBI primer set, the TCR CDR3 went through a first round of RT-PCR. TCRdb re-called the multiplex PCR reads through MiXCR, storing one row per CDR3 protein. Counted here are about 300,000 distinct CDR3 sequences, about an eighth occurring once; the ten biggest clones make up 7.8%. Aged 18 to 65, the patients had hyperthyroidism that was newly diagnosed and had lasted under 2 months. Based on clinical symptoms, serum thyroxine and TRAb, thyroid ultrasound and orbital computed tomography, diagnoses were reached. Study-level findings and limits: In blood, most of the thyroid clonotypes expanded above 0.001 were also present.

Material for sequencing was blood. The TCR was taken from a woman in her twenties or thirties with Graves' hyperthyroidism that later progressed to Graves' ophthalmopathy.

This CDR3 is CASSEESVGYEQYF. For the CDR3, the DNA is TGTGCCAGCAGCGAGGAGAGTGTAGGCTACGAGCAGTACTTC. This chain links TRBV6-1 with TRBJ2-7; D gene ambiguous. Germline values: CDR1 MNHNS, CDR2 SASEGT. Deletions cut 6 bases from V and 3 bases from J, with 15 bases between. This CDR3 has 14 amino acids.